Presented here are 13 T cell receptor beta chains from one specimen sequenced in a study of cytomegalovirus exposure and HLA in healthy donors (dated by TCRdb to 2016 to 2017). Receptors were amplified or captured by the immunoSEQ multiplex PCR assay. A mixture of 60 forward primers for TCR Vbeta segments and 13 reverse primers for TCR Jbeta segments was used in the multiplex PCR. Entries here come from immuneACCESS through TCRdb and include only in-frame sequences with V and J called. Some clones fail to appear in such tables; in the studies checked, an unresolved V gene covers under half of the shortfall, and the cause of the remainder is unknown. This sample is represented by 95,000 to 150,000 clones; 80% of them were singletons. The ten largest clones capture 0.2% to 0.3% of the sample. Sequencing used PBMCs. The receptors shown here come from a man aged 50 to 60 in good health and CMV-seronegative.

About this clone itself: Its ends do not fully match the called genes, so a read error is possible. The V call is TRBV7-2, the J call TRBJ2-3; D call uncertain. The V gene's germline CDR1 is SGHTA and CDR2 FQGNSA. The CDR3 sequence is 11 residues long. The CDR3 nucleotides read TGTGCCAGCCGATCAACAGTTACGCAGTATTTT. Its protein product is CASRSTVTQYF.

The J gene is TRBJ1-2, the V gene TRBV30, with D uncertain. Germline V gene lookup returns CDR1 GTSNPN and CDR2 SVGIG (reference sequence). The CDR3 runs 11 residues. V dropped 1 base and J dropped 8 bases, with 8 bases sitting between them. CDR3 sequence reads: CAWSGGMGYTF. The CDR3 bases are TGTGCCTGGAGTGGCGGCATGGGCTACACCTTC.

This clone was recorded a few times. The V gene is TRBV5-1, the J gene TRBJ2-4; a weak D match, TRBD1 (6 bases). V lost 3 bases and J lost 0, with 13 bases in between. CDR1 is SGHRS, CDR2 YFSETQ, per germline. This CDR3 has 16 amino acids. The CDR3 here is CASSWEQGIAKNIQYF. The CDR3 DNA follows: TGCGCCAGCAGCTGGGAACAGGGAATAGCCAAAAACATTCAGTACTTC.

As regards this clone: Additional DNA sequences in this sample encode the identical CDR3. The V call is TRBV7-2, the J call TRBJ2-2; D is unclear. This CDR3 region has 13 residues. V lost 1 base, J lost 6 bases, and 6 bases lay in between. Germline assignment: CDR1 SGHTA and CDR2 FQGNSA. Here the CDR3 DNA reads TGTGCCAGCAGCTTAGATCCAGCCGGGGAGCTGTTTTTT. This gives the protein CASSLDPAGELFF. Variable domain in full (rest from reference TRBV7-2 and TRBJ2-2): GAGVSQSPSNKVTEKGKDVELRCDPISGHTALYWYRQSLGQGLEFLIYFQGNSAPDKSGLPSDRFSAERTGGSVSTLTIQRTQQEDSAVYLCASSLDPAGELFFGEGSRLTVL.

The gene calls are TRBV10-3 and TRBJ2-1; TRBD2 aligns across 8 bases. The V gene's germline CDR1 is ENHRY and CDR2 SYGVKD. Unmatched junction bases numbered 8, after V lost 2 bases and J lost 2 bases. The CDR3 is 17 residues long. CDR3 amino acids: CAISERTSGEAYNEQFF. CDR3 DNA: TGTGCCATCAGTGAGAGAACTAGCGGTGAGGCCTACAATGAGCAGTTCTTC.

This chain connects TRBV28 to TRBJ2-1, with a weak D call TRBD2 (6 bases). Trimming stripped 3 bases from V and 7 bases from J, with 10 bases between. Germline V lookup: CDR1 MDHEN, CDR2 SYDVKM. The length of the CDR3 is 13 residues. The CDR3 loop is CASSFGGANEQFF. The CDR3 coding sequence is TGTGCCAGCAGTTTCGGGGGAGCTAATGAGCAGTTCTTC.

The chain couples TRBV27 to TRBJ1-2; D is possibly TRBD1 (5 bases). Trimming shortened V by 3 bases and J by 5 bases, and 10 bases separated the two germline ends. This CDR3 comprises 13 residues. Germline CDR1 and CDR2: MNHEY and SMNVEV (reference sequence). CDR3 in DNA: TGTGCCAGCAGTTTCGGGTCAGGGTATGGCTACACCTTC. This sequence encodes CASSFGSGYGYTF.

The chain combines TRBV7-2 with TRBJ2-2; TRBD1 agrees at 7 bases. The CDR3 totals 16 residues. Germline trimming cut 1 base from V and 3 bases from J; bases unmatched to any gene: 5. Per the germline V gene, CDR1 is SGHTA and CDR2 is FQGNSA. Here the CDR3 DNA reads TGTGCCAGCAGCTTAGGGGACAGCGGTTACACCGGGGAGCTGTTTTTT. Translated: CASSLGDSGYTGELFF.

The rearrangement links TRBV29-1 to TRBJ1-1; D may be TRBD1 (6 bases). This CDR3 region has 14 residues. Trimming left V 0 bases short and J 4 bases short, with 12 bases between. Germline loops: CDR1 SQVTM, CDR2 ANQGSEA. CDR3 protein: CSVEEGGGGTEAFF. CDR3 in DNA: TGCAGCGTTGAAGAGGGGGGAGGGGGCACTGAAGCTTTCTTT. Together with reference TRBV29-1 and TRBJ1-1, the CDR3 gives the full variable domain: SAVISQKPSRDICQRGTSLTIQCQVDSQVTMMFWYRQQPGQSLTLIATANQGSEATYESGFVIDKFPISRPNLTFSTLTVSNMSPEDSSIYLCSVEEGGGGTEAFFGQGTRLTVV.

This CDR3 reads CASRGLAGASSYNEQFF. DNA of the CDR3: TGTGCCAGCAGGGGACTAGCGGGGGCCTCCTCCTACAATGAGCAGTTCTTC. This rearrangement joins TRBV11-2 to TRBJ2-1; 14 bases agree with TRBD2. Germline V gene sequence: CDR1 SGHAT, CDR2 FQNNGV. The V segment lost 6 bases and the J segment 0 bases; nucleotides outside the gene matches: 4. The CDR3 consists of 17 residues.

This chain connects TRBV9 to TRBJ2-5; possible D gene TRBD1, 5 bases. CDR1 and CDR2 (germline): SGDLS, YYNGEE. V was cut by 1 base and J by 2 bases, with 9 bases left in between. This CDR3 has 14 amino acids. CDR3 loop: CASSVRPGQETQYF. The CDR3 region has the DNA TGTGCCAGCAGCGTACGGCCAGGGCAAGAGACCCAGTACTTC.

This rearrangement joins TRBV5-1 to TRBJ2-2; 7 bases align to TRBD1. Unmatched junction bases numbered 10, after V lost 3 bases and J lost 5 bases. CDR3 length: 16 amino acids. The V gene's germline CDR1 is SGHRS and CDR2 YFSETQ. CDR3 sequence reads: CASSSPRQGDTGELFF. For the CDR3, the DNA is TGCGCCAGCAGCTCGCCCCGGCAGGGGGATACCGGGGAGCTGTTTTTT.

The chain links TRBV28 to TRBJ1-3; D remains unclear. From germline, CDR1 is MDHEN and CDR2 SYDVKM. Trimming left V 5 bases short and J 0 bases short, with 5 bases between. This CDR3 contains 13 residues. The CDR3 here is CASSVNSGNTIYF. CDR3 coding DNA: TGTGCCAGCAGTGTAAACTCTGGAAACACCATATATTTT.